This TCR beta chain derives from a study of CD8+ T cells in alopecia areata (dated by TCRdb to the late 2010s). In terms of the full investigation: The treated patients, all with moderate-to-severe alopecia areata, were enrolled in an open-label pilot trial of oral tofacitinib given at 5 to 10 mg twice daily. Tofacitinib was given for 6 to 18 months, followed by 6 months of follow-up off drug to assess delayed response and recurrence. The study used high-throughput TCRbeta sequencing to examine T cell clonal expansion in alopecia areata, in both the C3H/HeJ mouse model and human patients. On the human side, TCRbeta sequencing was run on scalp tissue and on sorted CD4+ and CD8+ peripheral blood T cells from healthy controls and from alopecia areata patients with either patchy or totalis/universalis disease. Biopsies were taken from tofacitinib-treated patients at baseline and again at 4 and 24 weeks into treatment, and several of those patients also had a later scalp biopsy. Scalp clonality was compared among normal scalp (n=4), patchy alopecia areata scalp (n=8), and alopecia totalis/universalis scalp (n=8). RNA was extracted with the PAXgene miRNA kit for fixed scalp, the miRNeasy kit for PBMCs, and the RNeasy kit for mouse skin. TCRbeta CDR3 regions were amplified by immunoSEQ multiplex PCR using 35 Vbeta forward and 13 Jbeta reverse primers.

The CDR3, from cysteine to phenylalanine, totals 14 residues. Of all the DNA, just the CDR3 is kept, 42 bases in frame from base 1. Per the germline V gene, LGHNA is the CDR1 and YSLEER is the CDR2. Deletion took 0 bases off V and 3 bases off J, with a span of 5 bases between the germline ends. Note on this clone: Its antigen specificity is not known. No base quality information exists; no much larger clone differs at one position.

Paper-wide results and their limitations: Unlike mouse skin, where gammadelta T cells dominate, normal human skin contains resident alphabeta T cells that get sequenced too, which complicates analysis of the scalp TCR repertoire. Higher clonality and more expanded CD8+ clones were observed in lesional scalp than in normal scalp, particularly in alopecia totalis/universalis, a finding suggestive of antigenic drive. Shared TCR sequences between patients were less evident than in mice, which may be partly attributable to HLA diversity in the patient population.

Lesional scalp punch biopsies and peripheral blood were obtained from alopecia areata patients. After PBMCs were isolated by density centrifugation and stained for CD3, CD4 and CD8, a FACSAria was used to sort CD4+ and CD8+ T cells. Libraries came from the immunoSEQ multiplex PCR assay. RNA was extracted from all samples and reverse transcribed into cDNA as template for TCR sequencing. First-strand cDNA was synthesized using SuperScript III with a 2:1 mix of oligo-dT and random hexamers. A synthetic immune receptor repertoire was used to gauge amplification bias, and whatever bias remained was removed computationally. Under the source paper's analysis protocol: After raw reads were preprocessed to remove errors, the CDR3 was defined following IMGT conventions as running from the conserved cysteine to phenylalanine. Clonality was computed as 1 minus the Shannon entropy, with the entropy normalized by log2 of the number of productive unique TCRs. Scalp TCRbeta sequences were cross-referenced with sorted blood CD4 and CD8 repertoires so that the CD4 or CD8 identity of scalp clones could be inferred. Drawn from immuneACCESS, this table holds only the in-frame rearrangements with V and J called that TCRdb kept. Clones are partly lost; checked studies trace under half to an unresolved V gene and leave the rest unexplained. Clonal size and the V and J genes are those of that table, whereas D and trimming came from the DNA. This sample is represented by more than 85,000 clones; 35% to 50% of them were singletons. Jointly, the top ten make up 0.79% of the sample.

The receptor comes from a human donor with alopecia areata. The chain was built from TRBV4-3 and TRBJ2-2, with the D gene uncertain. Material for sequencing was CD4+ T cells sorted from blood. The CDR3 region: CASSQDRDTGELFF. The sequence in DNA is TGCGCCAGCAGCCAAGATAGGGACACCGGGGAGCTGTTTTTT.